These 32 T cell receptor beta chains were all obtained from the same sample, sequenced in a study of blood T cell repertoires in COVID-19. Clones were read by immunoSEQ multiplex PCR, and TCRdb kept only the in-frame ones, dropping some. There are about 130,000 clones in the sample; about 74% occur only once, and 5.5% lies in the top ten. Sequencing used peripheral blood. The receptors shown here come from a man between 60 and 70 years old with acute or convalescent COVID-19.

The rearrangement joins TRBV12-3 or TRBV12-4 to TRBJ2-5; no clear D. The CDR3 contains 12 residues. The germline V and J ends were trimmed by 6 bases and 3 bases, with 8 bases remaining between them. This chain's CDR3 is CASSPSEETQYF. The CDR3 DNA reads as TGTGCCAGCAGCCCCTCCGAAGAGACCCAGTACTTC.

The chain employs TRBV15 and TRBJ2-5; 8 bases are shared with TRBD1. Germline lookup yields CDR1 LNHNV and CDR2 YYDKDF (reference sequence). V trimming: 5 bases; J trimming: 5 bases; junction bases outside the gene matches: 4. This CDR3 spans 13 amino acids. The CDR3 DNA sequence: TGTGCCACCAGCCGGACAGGGCGGGAGACCCAGTACTTC. It encodes CATSRTGRETQYF.

In its sample, this clone was seen a few times. The gene calls are TRBV15 and TRBJ2-1, with 11 bases fitting TRBD2. CDR1 is LNHNV, CDR2 YYDKDF, per germline (reference sequence). The J segment lost 8 bases and the V segment lost 0 bases, leaving 6 bases of the junction unmatched. This CDR3 spans 16 amino acids. CDR3 in DNA: TGTGCCACCAGCAGAGACCGTAGCGGGGGGGCGGATGAGCAGTTCTTC. Protein sequence: CATSRDRSGGADEQFF.

The V and J genes are TRBV2 and TRBJ2-5; possibly TRBD2 for D (6 bases). Trimming stripped 5 bases from V and 5 bases from J, with 18 bases between. The length of the CDR3 is 15 residues. Per the germline V gene, CDR1 is SNHLY and CDR2 is FYNNEI. CDR3: CASSKETRGGETQYF. The CDR3, as DNA: TGTGCCAGCAGTAAAGAGACTAGAGGCGGGGAGACCCAGTACTTC.

V and J are TRBV30 and TRBJ2-7; TRBD2 aligns across 7 bases. CDR1 and CDR2 (germline): GTSNPN, SVGIG (reference sequence). This CDR3 contains 13 residues. V gave up 6 bases and J gave up 0 bases; unmatched junction bases: 5. CDR3 nucleotide sequence: TGTGCCTGCCGAACTAGCGCCTCCTACGAGCAGTACTTC. Translation gives CACRTSASYEQYF.

The chain uses TRBV11-2 and TRBJ1-2; 7 positions match TRBD1. The junction had 7 bases not matched to a gene; V was cut back by 2 bases and J by 4 bases. CDR3 size: 15 residues. Germline CDR1 reads SGHAT; CDR2 reads FQNNGV. The CDR3 loop is CASSLNRGLGYGYTF. CDR3 coding DNA: TGTGCCAGCAGCTTAAACAGGGGTCTTGGCTATGGCTACACCTTC.

The chain links TRBV5-1 to TRBJ1-2; 7 bases match TRBD1. The ends lost 1 base at V and 7 bases at J; junction bases unmatched: 10. CDR3 length equals 15 residues. Looked up from germline, CDR1 is SGHRS and CDR2 is YFSETQ. The CDR3 spells CASSLTTTGSGGYTF. The CDR3 bases are TGCGCCAGCAGCTTGACTACGACAGGGTCCGGTGGCTACACCTTC.

V is TRBV11-1 and J is TRBJ1-2; unclear D gene. The CDR3 spans 13 residues. The ends were cut back, 5 bases at V and 4 bases at J, with 11 bases in the middle. Germline loops: CDR1 SGHAT, CDR2 FQDESV (reference sequence). The CDR3 DNA reads as TGTGCCAGCAGCGTCTTGAGCATCTATGGCTACACCTTC. This sequence encodes CASSVLSIYGYTF.

This sequence joins TRBV6-5 and TRBJ1-1, with D tentatively TRBD1 (6 bases). Between the trimmed V and J ends, which lost 7 bases and 9 bases, there was a span of 18 bases. CDR3 length equals 13 residues. Germline values: CDR1 MNHEY, CDR2 SVGAGI. The CDR3 bases are TGTGCCAGCAACCAACGAGGGGGTGAGCAAGCTTTCTTT. This encodes CASNQRGGEQAFF.

This chain links TRBV6-5 with TRBJ2-1; 10 nucleotides agree with TRBD2. V lost 4 bases and J lost 4; bases outside the gene matches: 7. The CDR3 has 16 amino acids. Germline V lookup: CDR1 MNHEY, CDR2 SVGAGI. The DNA of the CDR3 is TGTGCCAGCAGTTTCGTTAAGCGGGGGGGTTACAATGAGCAGTTCTTC. This sequence encodes CASSFVKRGGYNEQFF.

The genes are TRBV5-1 and TRBJ2-3, with D perhaps TRBD2 (6 bases). From germline, CDR1 is SGHRS and CDR2 YFSETQ. The CDR3 is 15 residues long. The V gene lost 0 bases and the J gene lost 1 base, with 9 bases spanning the gap. CDR3 sequence: CASSLELARTDTQYF. Here the CDR3 DNA reads TGCGCCAGCAGCTTGGAACTAGCCCGCACAGATACGCAGTATTTT.

The rearrangement uses TRBV6-5 and TRBJ2-1; 7 bases fit TRBD1. Germline lookup yields CDR1 MNHEY and CDR2 SVGAGI. The CDR3 totals 14 residues. Trimming took 11 bases from V and 4 from J; bases not matched to a gene: 11. The chain's CDR3 is CASQGWDRYNEQFF. The CDR3 DNA is TGTGCCTCACAAGGGTGGGACAGATACAATGAGCAGTTCTTC.

Remarks on this clone: One end of the junction fails to match germline, which may point to a read error. The chain recombines TRBV30 with TRBJ2-7, with 9 bases lining up with TRBD1. Germline loops: CDR1 GTSNPN, CDR2 SVGIG (reference sequence). The CDR3 runs 11 residues. As DNA, the CDR3 is TGTGCCTGGAGTGGGGGGACAGGGTCTACGTTC. This gives the protein CAWSGGTGSTF.

The chain has TRBV2 and TRBJ2-1; 12 bases line up with TRBD1. CDR1 and CDR2 from the germline V gene are SNHLY and FYNNEI. V gave up 8 bases and J gave up 7 bases; unmatched junction bases: 3. CDR3 length: 13 residues. The DNA for the CDR3 is TGTGCCAGCGGGACAGGGGGCTTGAATGAGCAGTTCTTC. This translates into CASGTGGLNEQFF.

The genes are TRBV15 and TRBJ1-3, with 8 bases identical to TRBD1. V trimming: 4 bases; J trimming: 3 bases; junction bases outside the gene matches: 5. The germline V gene has CDR1 LNHNV and CDR2 YYDKDF (reference sequence). The CDR3 spans 15 residues. The CDR3 is CATSTRGTGGNTIYF. CDR3 coding DNA: TGTGCCACCAGCACACGAGGGACAGGTGGAAACACCATATATTTT.

This rearrangement joins TRBV7-2 to TRBJ2-7, with D possibly TRBD2 on 6 matching bases. CDR1 and CDR2 (germline): SGHTA, FQGNSA. With 3 bases removed from V and 6 bases from J, the gap between germline ends came to 15 bases. The CDR3 is 14 amino acids. DNA for the CDR3: TGTGCCAGCAGCTTCACTTATACTAGCTCCGAGCAGTACTTC. It is translated as CASSFTYTSSEQYF. The full variable domain, rest sourced from reference TRBV7-2 and TRBJ2-7, is GAGVSQSPSNKVTEKGKDVELRCDPISGHTALYWYRQSLGQGLEFLIYFQGNSAPDKSGLPSDRFSAERTGGSVSTLTIQRTQQEDSAVYLCASSFTYTSSEQYFGPGTRLTVT.

A few counts support this clone. No DNA is shown, since the ends of the CDR3 on it are uncertain; the CDR3 is the one TCRdb lists. The rearrangement joins TRBV25-1 to TRBJ2-7; the D call in the table, TRBD2, was not verified against the DNA. The CDR3 extends over 13 residues, inclusive of both ends. Per germline, CDR1 MGHDK and CDR2 SYGVNS. CDR3: CASSFAGGAGKYF.

The chain carries TRBV5-1 and TRBJ1-2, with 9 nucleotides matching TRBD1. This CDR3 contains 14 residues. With V trimmed by 4 bases and J by 3 bases, 4 bases remained unmatched. CDR1 is SGHRS, CDR2 YFSETQ, per germline. This chain's CDR3 is CASSVGQGHYGYTF. CDR3 nucleotide sequence: TGCGCCAGCAGCGTGGGACAGGGCCACTATGGCTACACCTTC.

This clone has a handful of counts. V and J are TRBV6-5 and TRBJ1-2, with D hard to call. Germline lookup yields CDR1 MNHEY and CDR2 SVGAGI. V was clipped by 2 bases and J by 3 bases, with 7 bases between them. This CDR3 region has 13 residues. The CDR3 loop reads CASSYERYYGYTF. CDR3 nucleotides: TGTGCCAGCAGTTACGAGCGTTACTATGGCTACACCTTC.

About this clone itself: Mismatch with germline at one junction end may stem from a read error. The chain combines TRBV13 with TRBJ1-2; 7 bases fit TRBD1. Germline values: CDR1 PRHDT, CDR2 FYEKMQ (reference sequence). This CDR3 has 15 residues. The CDR3 here is CASSLGGGANYGYTF. In DNA, the CDR3 is TGTGCCAGCAGCCTAGGGGGCGGGGCTAACTATGGCTACACCTTC.

The rearrangement links TRBV3-1 (or the pseudogene TRBV3-2) to TRBJ2-2, with TRBD1 as a possible D gene (6 bases). V was shortened by 5 bases and J by 7 bases, with 17 bases between the two germline ends. The germline gives CDR1 LGHDT, CDR2 YNNKEL (reference sequence). The CDR3 extends over 15 amino acids. CDR3 coding DNA: TGTGCCAGCAGCTACGGACAGCTGGTAATCGGGGAGCTGTTTTTT. This sequence encodes CASSYGQLVIGELFF.

This clone was seen a few times. This rearrangement joins TRBV12-5 to TRBJ1-2; D ambiguous. This CDR3 spans 12 amino acids. In germline, CDR1 is LGHNT, CDR2 FRNRAP. The V end was cut by 7 bases, the J end by 8 bases, with 14 bases between. CDR3: CASATRGAGYTF. The CDR3 DNA sequence: TGTGCTAGTGCAACCCGAGGAGCGGGCTACACCTTC.

A note on this clone: Within the sample, other DNA sequences also encode this same CDR3. The genes are TRBV7-3 and TRBJ2-3; 12 bases match TRBD2. J lost 3 bases, V lost 5 bases, and 3 bases had no gene match. The germline V gene encodes CDR1 SGHTA and CDR2 FQGTGA. CDR3 size: 15 residues. CDR3 protein: CASSLLAGGTDTQYF. In nucleotides, the CDR3 is TGTGCCAGCAGCCTACTAGCGGGGGGTACAGATACGCAGTATTTT. The entire variable domain, with the rest obtained from reference TRBV7-3 and TRBJ2-3, is as follows: GAGVSQTPSNKVTEKGKYVELRCDPISGHTALYWYRQSLGQGPEFLIYFQGTGAADDSGLPNDRFFAVRPEGSVSTLKIQRTERGDSAVYLCASSLLAGGTDTQYFGPGTRLTVL.

A single count supports this clone. The chain carries TRBV24-1 and TRBJ2-7, with 7 bases that match TRBD2. This CDR3 is 15 amino acids long. V was pared by 7 bases and J by 0 bases, with 8 bases of the junction left unmatched. Germline V CDR1 and CDR2: KGHDR, SFDVKD. DNA for the CDR3: TGTGCCACCAGCGTTGGCGGGGGAGGCTCCTACGAGCAGTACTTC. It yields the protein CATSVGGGGSYEQYF.

The genes are TRBV6-1 and TRBJ2-1; tentative D call: TRBD2 (6 bases). Germline CDR1 MNHNS, CDR2 SASEGT. V gave up 2 bases and J gave up 4 bases, with 12 bases separating them. CDR3 length equals 15 residues. The CDR3 is CASSERETYYNEQFF. The CDR3 DNA follows: TGTGCCAGCAGTGAACGGGAGACTTATTACAATGAGCAGTTCTTC.

J is TRBJ2-6 and V is TRBV24-1, with 11 bases matching TRBD1. The CDR3 totals 17 residues. Per germline, CDR1 KGHDR and CDR2 SFDVKD. V lost 3 bases and J lost 2; bases outside the gene matches: 2. The CDR3 region has the DNA TGTGCCACCAGTGATAAGGGACAGGGGGCTGGGGCCAACGTCCTGACTTTC. Translated: CATSDKGQGAGANVLTF.

J is TRBJ2-3 and V is TRBV6-6; 10 nucleotides align to TRBD2. Looked up from germline, CDR1 is MNHNY and CDR2 is SVGAGI (reference sequence). The CDR3 length is 15 residues. V lost 6 bases and J lost 0; bases outside the gene matches: 3. Here the CDR3 reads CASSSGLASTDTQYF. In DNA, the CDR3 is TGTGCCAGCAGCTCGGGACTAGCGAGCACAGATACGCAGTATTTT.

The J gene is TRBJ2-6, the V gene TRBV2, with 10 nucleotides matching TRBD2. V was pared by 8 bases and J by 2 bases, with 15 bases of the junction left unmatched. CDR3 length: 19 amino acids. Germline V gives CDR1 SNHLY, CDR2 FYNNEI. The CDR3 loop is CASHEATIAGGTGANVLTF. In DNA form, the CDR3 reads TGTGCCAGCCACGAAGCCACGATAGCGGGAGGCACTGGGGCCAACGTCCTGACTTTC.

CDR3: CASSGGNRGSYEQYF. The CDR3 region has the DNA TGTGCCAGCTCAGGCGGGAACAGGGGAAGCTACGAGCAGTACTTC. V usage is TRBV25-1 and J usage is TRBJ2-7; D is perhaps TRBD1 (7 bases). Germline V CDR1 and CDR2: MGHDK, SYGVNS. This CDR3 contains 15 residues. Trimming removed 8 bases from V and 3 bases from J, with 20 bases in between.

The genes are TRBV6-6 and TRBJ2-1; 8 nucleotides align to TRBD2. The CDR3 consists of 16 residues. Germline CDR1 MNHNY, CDR2 SVGAGI (reference sequence). V was pared by 4 bases and J by 8 bases, with 13 bases of the junction left unmatched. CDR3 residues: CASSSGGGLIAHEQFF. The CDR3 DNA reads TGTGCCAGCAGTTCCGGGGGGGGCCTGATAGCCCATGAGCAGTTCTTC.

The chain links TRBV2 to TRBJ2-3; D may be TRBD2 (5 bases). The CDR3 contains 14 residues. The V gene lost 3 bases and the J gene lost 2 bases, with 9 bases spanning the gap. Germline V gives CDR1 SNHLY, CDR2 FYNNEI. The CDR3 reads CASSDRLLTDTQYF. The CDR3 DNA is TGTGCCAGCAGTGATCGACTACTCACAGATACGCAGTATTTT.

This chain links TRBV18 with TRBJ1-5, with D tentatively TRBD1 (6 bases). The germline V gene has CDR1 KGHSH and CDR2 LQKENI. CDR3 length: 17 amino acids. V lost 0 bases and J lost 7, with 19 bases in between. The CDR3 here is CASSPPGARAMNQPQHF. The CDR3 region has the DNA TGTGCCAGCTCACCACCGGGGGCGAGAGCGATGAACCAGCCCCAGCATTTT.